Listed below are T cell receptor beta chains from one sample, sequenced in a study of T cell changes during pregnancy in multiple sclerosis. TCRdb's table, derived via immunoSEQ multiplex PCR, lists solely in-frame clones and lacks some. The table lists almost 50,000 clones, roughly nine tenths of them singletons. Source: CD8+ T cells from peripheral blood mononuclear cells, taken after pregnancy. The origin of the receptors is a female donor with multiple sclerosis, enrolled in a pregnancy study. Each CDR3 is given with its conserved first and last residue. The D gene is left open where the match is weak. The listing skips clone size in some rows; elsewhere it reads once, few, many or a size class.

>-|-|TRBV6-5|TRBJ1-2
TGTGCCAGCAGTTACTCGAGAGCCCCCTATGGCTACACCTTC
CASSYSRAPYGYTF
>-|-|TRBV19|TRBJ1-1
TGTGCCAGTAGTATAGGATCGGTGGAAGCTTTCTTT
CASSIGSVEAFF
>TRBD1|few|TRBV7-9|TRBJ1-6
TGTGCCAGCAGCTTGGGGACAGGGCCTTTGTTCCTCCACTTT
CASSLGTGPLFLHF
>TRBD1|few|TRBV5-1|TRBJ2-5
TGCGCCAGCAGCTTGGAAACAGGGGGGGAGACCCAGTACTTC
CASSLETGGETQYF
>-|-|TRBV9|TRBJ1-2
TGTGCCAGCAGTACTTCTCTGGGGGGAAACTATGGCTACACCTTC
CASSTSLGGNYGYTF
>TRBD2|-|TRBV5-5|TRBJ2-7
TGTGCCAGCAGCCCAGGACTAGCGGGCTCCTACGAGCAGTACTTC
CASSPGLAGSYEQYF
>TRBD1|once|TRBV27|TRBJ2-5
TGTGCCAGCAGTTTAGGGGGACAGAACCAAGAGACCCAGTACTTC
CASSLGGQNQETQYF
>TRBD2|-|TRBV5-1|TRBJ2-2
TGCGCCAGCAGCCCGGCCCCCGGAAGACTAGCGGGGGAGGACACCGGGGAGCTGTTTTTT
CASSPAPGRLAGEDTGELFF
>TRBD2|-|TRBV7-9|TRBJ2-3
TGTGCCAGCAGCTTATTATCTAGCGGGGAGGCCAGCACAGATACGCAGTATTTT
CASSLLSSGEASTDTQYF
>-|-|TRBV11-3|TRBJ2-3
TGTGCCAGCAGCCCTCCTGTATCCGAGGGAGATACGCAGTATTTT
CASSPPVSEGDTQYF
>-|-|TRBV10-2|TRBJ1-6
TGCGCCAGCAGTGAGTCGTACAGGGCTTCACCCCTCCACTTT
CASSESYRASPLHF
>TRBD1|-|TRBV27|TRBJ1-6
TGTGCCAGCAGTGCCCACCCATCGACAGGGTGGCTCTCACCCCTCCACTTT
CASSAHPSTGWLSPLHF
>TRBD1|-|TRBV30|TRBJ2-1
TGTGCCTGGACCCCTCGGGACAGGGGATTCAATGAGCAGTTCTTC
CAWTPRDRGFNEQFF
>TRBD1|-|TRBV9|TRBJ1-1
TGTGCCTCAACTTCCGGGACAGATGAAGCTTTCTTT
CASTSGTDEAFF